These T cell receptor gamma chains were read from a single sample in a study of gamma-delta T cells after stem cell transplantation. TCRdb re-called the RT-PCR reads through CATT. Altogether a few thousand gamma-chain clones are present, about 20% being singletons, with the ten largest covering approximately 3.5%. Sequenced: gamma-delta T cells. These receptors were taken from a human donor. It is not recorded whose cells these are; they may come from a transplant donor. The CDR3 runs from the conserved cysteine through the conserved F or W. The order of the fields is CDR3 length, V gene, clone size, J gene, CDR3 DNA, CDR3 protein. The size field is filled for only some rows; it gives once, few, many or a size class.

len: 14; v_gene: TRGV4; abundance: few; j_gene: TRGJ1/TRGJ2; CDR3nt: TGTGCCACCTGGGATCACCAGAAGGGTTATAAGAAACTCTTT; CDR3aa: CATWDHQKGYKKLF
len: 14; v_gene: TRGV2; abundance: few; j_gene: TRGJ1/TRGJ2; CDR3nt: TGTGCCACCTGGGACGCCCAAGCTTATTATAAGAAACTCTTT; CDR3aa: CATWDAQAYYKKLF
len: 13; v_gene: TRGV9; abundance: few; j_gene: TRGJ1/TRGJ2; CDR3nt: TGTGCCTTGTGGGAGCCCGTATATTATAAGAAACTCTTT; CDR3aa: CALWEPVYYKKLF
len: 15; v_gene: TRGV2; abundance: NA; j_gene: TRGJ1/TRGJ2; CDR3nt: TGTGCCACCTGGGACGGGCCCTTGAATTATTATAAGAAACTCTTT; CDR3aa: CATWDGPLNYYKKLF
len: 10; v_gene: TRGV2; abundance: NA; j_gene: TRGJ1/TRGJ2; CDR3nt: TGTGCCACCTGGGACGGTAGGAAACTCTTT; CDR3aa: CATWDGRKLF
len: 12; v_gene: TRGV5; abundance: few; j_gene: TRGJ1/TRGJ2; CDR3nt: TGTGCCACCTGGGACGGACCTCATAAGAAACTCTTT; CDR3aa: CATWDGPHKKLF
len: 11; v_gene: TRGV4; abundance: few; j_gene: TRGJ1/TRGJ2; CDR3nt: TGTGCCACCTGGGATGCTTATAAGAAACTCTTT; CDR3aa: CATWDAYKKLF
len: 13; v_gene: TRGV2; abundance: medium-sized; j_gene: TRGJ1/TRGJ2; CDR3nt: TGTGCCACCTGGGACGGGGATTATTATAAGAAACTCTTT; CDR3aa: CATWDGDYYKKLF
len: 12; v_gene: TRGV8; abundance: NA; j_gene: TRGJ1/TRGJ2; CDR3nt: TGTGCCACCTGGGATTTGAGGTATAAGAAACTCTTT; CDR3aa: CATWDLRYKKLF
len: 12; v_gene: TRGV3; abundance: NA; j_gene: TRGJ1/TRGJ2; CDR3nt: TGTGCCACCTGGGTCCATTATTATAAGAAACTCTTT; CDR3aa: CATWVHYYKKLF
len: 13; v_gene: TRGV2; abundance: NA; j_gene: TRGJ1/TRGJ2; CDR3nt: TGTGCCACCTGGGACGGGCATGATTATAAGAAACTCTTT; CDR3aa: CATWDGHDYKKLF
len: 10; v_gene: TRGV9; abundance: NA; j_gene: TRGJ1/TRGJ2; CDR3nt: TGTGCCTTGTGGGAGAATAAGAAACTCTTT; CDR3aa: CALWENKKLF
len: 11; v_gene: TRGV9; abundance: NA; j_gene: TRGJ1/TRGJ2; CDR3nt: TGTGCCTTGTGGGAGGTGCACGCGAAACTCTTT; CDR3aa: CALWEVHAKLF
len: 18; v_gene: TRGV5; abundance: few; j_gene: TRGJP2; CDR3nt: TGTGCCACCTGGGATATTAAGACCGGGGATAGTAGTGATTGGATCAAGACGTTT; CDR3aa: CATWDIKTGDSSDWIKTF
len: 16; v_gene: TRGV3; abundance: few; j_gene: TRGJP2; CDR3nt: TGTGCCACCTGGGACACCTCGGGGGGTAGTGATTGGATCAAGACGTTT; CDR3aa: CATWDTSGGSDWIKTF
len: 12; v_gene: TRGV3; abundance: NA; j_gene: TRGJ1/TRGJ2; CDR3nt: TGTGCCACATGGCGGGGATATTATAAGAAACTCTTT; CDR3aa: CATWRGYYKKLF
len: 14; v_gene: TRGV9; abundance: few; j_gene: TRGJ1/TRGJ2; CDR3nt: TGTGCCTTGTGGATACTTTCGAATTATTATAAGAAACTCTTT; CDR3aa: CALWILSNYYKKLF
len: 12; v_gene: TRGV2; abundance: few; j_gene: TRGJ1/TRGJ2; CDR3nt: TGTGCCACCTGGGACGGGCAACTTAAGAAACTCTTT; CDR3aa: CATWDGQLKKLF
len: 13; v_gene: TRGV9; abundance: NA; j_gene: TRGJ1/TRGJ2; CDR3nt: TGTGCCTTGTGGGACCACGGTTATTATAAGAAACTCTTT; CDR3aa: CALWDHGYYKKLF
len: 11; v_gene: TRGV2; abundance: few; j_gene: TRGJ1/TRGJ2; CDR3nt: TGTGCCACCTGGGACGGGATTAAGAAACTCTTT; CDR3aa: CATWDGIKKLF
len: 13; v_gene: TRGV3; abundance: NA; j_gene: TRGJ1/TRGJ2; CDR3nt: TGCGCCACCTGGACCTGGTATGCTAATCAGAAACTCTTT; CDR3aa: CATWTWYANQKLF
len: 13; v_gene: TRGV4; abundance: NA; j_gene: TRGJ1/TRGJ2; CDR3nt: TGTGCCACCTGGGATGGGCGAGGATATAAGAAACTCTTT; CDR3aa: CATWDGRGYKKLF
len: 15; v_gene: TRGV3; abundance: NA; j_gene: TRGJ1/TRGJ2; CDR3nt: TGTGCCACCTGGGACAGGCGGGGCTATTATTATAAGAAACTCTTT; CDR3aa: CATWDRRGYYYKKLF
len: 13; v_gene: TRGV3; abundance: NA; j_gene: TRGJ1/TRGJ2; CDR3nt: TGTGCCACCTGGGACAGCCTCCCCCTTAAGAAACTCTTT; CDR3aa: CATWDSLPLKKLF
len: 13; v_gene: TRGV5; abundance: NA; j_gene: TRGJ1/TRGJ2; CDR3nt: TGTGCCACCTGGGACAGGGCATATTATAAGAAACTCTTT; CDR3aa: CATWDRAYYKKLF
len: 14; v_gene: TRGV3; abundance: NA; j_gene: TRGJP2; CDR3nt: TGTGCCACCTGGGACAGGCGAGGTGATTGGATCAAGACGTTT; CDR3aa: CATWDRRGDWIKTF
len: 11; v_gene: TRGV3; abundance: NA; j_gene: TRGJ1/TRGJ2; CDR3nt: TGTGCCACCTGGTTGCCTAATAAGAAACTCTTT; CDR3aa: CATWLPNKKLF
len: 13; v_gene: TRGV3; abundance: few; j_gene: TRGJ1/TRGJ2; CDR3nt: TGTGCCACCTGGGACAGGCAGTACTATAAGAAACTCTTT; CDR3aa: CATWDRQYYKKLF
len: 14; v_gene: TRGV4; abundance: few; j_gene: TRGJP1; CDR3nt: TGTGCCACCTGGGAATTTTCCACTGGTTGGTTCAAGATATTT; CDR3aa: CATWEFSTGWFKIF
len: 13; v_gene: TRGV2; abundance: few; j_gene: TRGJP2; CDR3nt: TGTGCCACGAACTATAGTAGTGATTGGATCAAGACGTTT; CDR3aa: CATNYSSDWIKTF